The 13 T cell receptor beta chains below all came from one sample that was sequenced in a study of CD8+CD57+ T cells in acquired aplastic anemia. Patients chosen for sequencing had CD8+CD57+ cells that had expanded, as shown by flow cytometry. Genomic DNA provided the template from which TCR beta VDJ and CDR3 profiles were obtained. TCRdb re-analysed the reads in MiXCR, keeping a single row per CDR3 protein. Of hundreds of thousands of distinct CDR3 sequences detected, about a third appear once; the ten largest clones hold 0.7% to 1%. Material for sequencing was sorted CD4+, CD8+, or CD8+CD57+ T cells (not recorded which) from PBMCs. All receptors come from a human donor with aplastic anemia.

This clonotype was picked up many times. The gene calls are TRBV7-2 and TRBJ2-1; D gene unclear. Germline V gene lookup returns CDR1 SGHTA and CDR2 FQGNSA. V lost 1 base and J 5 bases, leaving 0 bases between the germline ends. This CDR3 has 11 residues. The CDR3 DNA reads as TGTGCCAGCAGCTTAGACAATGAGCAGTTCTTC. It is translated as CASSLDNEQFF. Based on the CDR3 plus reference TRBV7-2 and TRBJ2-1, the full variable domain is GAGVSQSPSNKVTEKGKDVELRCDPISGHTALYWYRQSLGQGLEFLIYFQGNSAPDKSGLPSDRFSAERTGGSVSTLTIQRTQQEDSAVYLCASSLDNEQFFGPGTRLTVL.

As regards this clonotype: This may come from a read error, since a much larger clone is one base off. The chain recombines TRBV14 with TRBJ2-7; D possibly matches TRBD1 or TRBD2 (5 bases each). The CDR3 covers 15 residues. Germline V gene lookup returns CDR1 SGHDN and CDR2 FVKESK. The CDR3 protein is CASSQRRDELYEQHF. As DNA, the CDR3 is TGTGCCAGCAGCCAACGTAGGGACGAACTTTACGAGCAGCACTTC.

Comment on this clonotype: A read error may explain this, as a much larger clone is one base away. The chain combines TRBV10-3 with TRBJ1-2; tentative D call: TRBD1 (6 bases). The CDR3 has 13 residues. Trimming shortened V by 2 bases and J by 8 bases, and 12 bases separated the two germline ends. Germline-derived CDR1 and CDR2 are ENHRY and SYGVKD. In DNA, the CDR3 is TGTGCCATCAGTGAGAGGGCAGGGGACGGCTACACCTTC. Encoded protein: CAISERAGDGYTF.

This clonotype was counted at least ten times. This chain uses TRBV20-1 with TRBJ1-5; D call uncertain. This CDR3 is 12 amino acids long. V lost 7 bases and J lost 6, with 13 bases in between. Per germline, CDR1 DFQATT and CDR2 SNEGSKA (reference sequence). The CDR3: CSVAALGQPQHF. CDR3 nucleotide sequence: TGCAGTGTTGCGGCCCTCGGTCAGCCCCAGCATTTT.

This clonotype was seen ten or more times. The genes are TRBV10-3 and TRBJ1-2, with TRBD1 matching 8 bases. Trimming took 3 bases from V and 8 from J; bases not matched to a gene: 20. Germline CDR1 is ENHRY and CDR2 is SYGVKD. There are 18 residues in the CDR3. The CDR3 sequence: CAISDPGGQGASGYGYTF. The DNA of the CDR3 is TGTGCCATCAGTGACCCGGGCGGACAGGGAGCTAGCGGGTACGGCTACACCTTC.

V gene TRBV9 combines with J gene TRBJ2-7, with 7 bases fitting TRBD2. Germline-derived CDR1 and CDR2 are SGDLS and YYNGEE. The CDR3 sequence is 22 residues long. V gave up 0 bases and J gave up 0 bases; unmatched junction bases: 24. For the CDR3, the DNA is TGTGCCAGCAGCGTAGTTTCGTACCGTGGGACTACAAAACAGAAAAGCTCCTACGAGCAGTACTTC. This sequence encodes CASSVVSYRGTTKQKSSYEQYF.

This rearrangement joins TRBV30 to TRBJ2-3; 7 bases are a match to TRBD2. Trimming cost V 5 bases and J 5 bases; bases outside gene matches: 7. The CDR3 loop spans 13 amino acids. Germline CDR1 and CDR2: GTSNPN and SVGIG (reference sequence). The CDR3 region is CAWGLGGVDTQYF. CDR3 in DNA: TGTGCCTGGGGACTAGGCGGAGTAGATACGCAGTATTTT.

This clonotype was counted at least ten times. This chain's CDR3 is CASTQGRVYGYTF. In nucleotides, the CDR3 is TGTGCCAGCACCCAGGGACGGGTCTATGGCTACACCTTC. V and J are TRBV6-1 and TRBJ1-2, with a tentative D call TRBD1 (5 bases). CDR1 is MNHNS and CDR2 is SASEGT in the germline V gene. V was cut by 7 bases and J by 4 bases, with 13 bases left in between. CDR3 size: 13 residues.

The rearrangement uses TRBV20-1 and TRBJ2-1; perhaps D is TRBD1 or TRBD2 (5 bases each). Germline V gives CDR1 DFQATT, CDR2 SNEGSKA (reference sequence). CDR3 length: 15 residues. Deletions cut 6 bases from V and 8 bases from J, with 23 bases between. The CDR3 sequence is CSADNRGLASHEQFF. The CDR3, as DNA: TGCAGTGCGGACAATCGGGGCCTGGCAAGCCATGAGCAGTTCTTC.

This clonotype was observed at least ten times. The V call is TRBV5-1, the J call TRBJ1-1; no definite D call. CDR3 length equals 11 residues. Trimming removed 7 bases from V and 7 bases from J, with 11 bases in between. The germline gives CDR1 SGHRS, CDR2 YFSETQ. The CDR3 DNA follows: TGCGCCAGCCCCGCGAACGGTGAAGCTTTCTTT. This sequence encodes CASPANGEAFF.

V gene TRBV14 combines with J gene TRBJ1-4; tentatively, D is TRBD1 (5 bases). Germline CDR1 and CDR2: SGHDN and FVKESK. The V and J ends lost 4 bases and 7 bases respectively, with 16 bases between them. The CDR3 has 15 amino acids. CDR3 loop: CASSRNQGLGEKLFF. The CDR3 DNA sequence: TGTGCCAGCAGCCGTAATCAGGGATTAGGTGAAAAACTGTTTTTT.

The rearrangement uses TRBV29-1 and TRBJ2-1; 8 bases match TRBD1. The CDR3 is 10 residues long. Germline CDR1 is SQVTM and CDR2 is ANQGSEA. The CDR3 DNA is TGCAGGACAGGGGCCTATGAGCAGTTCTTC. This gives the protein CRTGAYEQFF.

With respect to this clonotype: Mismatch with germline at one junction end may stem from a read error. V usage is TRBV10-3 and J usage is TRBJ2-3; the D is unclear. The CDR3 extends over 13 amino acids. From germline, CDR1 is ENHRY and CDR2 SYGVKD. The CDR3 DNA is TGTGCCAGCAGTCTTTCTTTCACAAATACGCAGTATTTT. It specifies CASSLSFTNTQYF.